The clone carrying this TCR beta chain turned up a few times. No antigen is known for it. The germline gives CDR1 LNHDA, CDR2 SQIVND (reference sequence). There are 15 residues in the CDR3. Trimming left V 3 bases short and J 4 bases short, with 15 bases between. The data were taken from a study of T cells after yellow fever vaccination. Study in general: Preparation of the low-cell-number fractions used SMART-Seq v4 Ultra Low Input.

TCR cDNA was made by 5'RACE template switching, adding a universal primer site and UMIs. Using its own MiXCR run on the 5' RACE reads, TCRdb lists one record per CDR3 protein. The sample lists 620,000 or so distinct CDR3 sequences, approximately 13% occurring once. Study findings and constraints: At 96% for CD4 and over 80% for CD8, most primary-vaccination clones showed up again after the booster. In FACS-sorted repertoires, abundant clonotypes from the bulk population could appear as contaminants.

This chain connects TRBV19 to TRBJ1-2, with D possibly TRBD1 on 6 matching bases. This clonotype was obtained from a man aged 30 to 39 who received the YFV17D yellow fever vaccine. This sample comprised PBMCs, obtained on the day of the yellow fever booster vaccination. The DNA of the CDR3 is TGTGCCAGTAGTATGGCGGCCAGGGGATTCTATGGCTACACCTTC. Its protein product is CASSMAARGFYGYTF.